Listed below are T cell receptor beta chains from one sample, sequenced in a study of shared clonotypes between healthy human individuals. Repertoires were generated with immunoSEQ multiplex PCR, while TCRdb's copy carries only in-frame clones and drops some. The sample consists of around 2.1 million clones, approximately 94% of them appearing once. The sequencing sample was made of naive CD8+ T cells from PBMCs. These receptor sequences come from a man younger than 30 in good health. Some clones in this sample may be carry-over from other donors' samples. CDR3s leave out the opening cysteine and the closing phenylalanine or tryptophan. Each record gives: V gene, J gene, CDR3 protein.

v_gene: TRBV25-1; j_gene: TRBJ1-6; CDR3aa: ASSWGQGDSPLH
v_gene: TRBV6-1; j_gene: TRBJ2-6; CDR3aa: ASSGFRGPGANVLT
v_gene: TRBV7-9; j_gene: TRBJ1-5; CDR3aa: ASSLDSSNQPQH
v_gene: TRBV29-1; j_gene: TRBJ2-1; CDR3aa: SVEDLGAASGVYNEQF
v_gene: TRBV5-1; j_gene: TRBJ1-1; CDR3aa: ASRQGNTEAF
v_gene: TRBV4-3; j_gene: TRBJ1-2; CDR3aa: ASSQEQGALRGYT
v_gene: TRBV2; j_gene: TRBJ2-5; CDR3aa: ASSEGGRLGGAGETQY
v_gene: TRBV5-4; j_gene: TRBJ2-5; CDR3aa: ASSFGIGTQY
v_gene: TRBV30; j_gene: TRBJ1-2; CDR3aa: AFYSDGYT
v_gene: TRBV28; j_gene: TRBJ1-1; CDR3aa: ASFRVRGSPEAF
v_gene: TRBV6-4; j_gene: TRBJ1-1; CDR3aa: ASRENTLTGTGAPTEAF
v_gene: TRBV14; j_gene: TRBJ2-1; CDR3aa: ASSDRDRTYNEQF
v_gene: TRBV9; j_gene: TRBJ2-5; CDR3aa: ASSVGGSGAQETQY
v_gene: TRBV27; j_gene: TRBJ2-3; CDR3aa: ASSLSRSWSGTSTDTQY
v_gene: TRBV7-9; j_gene: TRBJ2-7; CDR3aa: ASSQDRGQGAYEQY
v_gene: TRBV7-9; j_gene: TRBJ2-6; CDR3aa: ASSLAGAPGANVLT
v_gene: TRBV7-3; j_gene: TRBJ1-2; CDR3aa: ASSLTGRGSFGYT
v_gene: TRBV28; j_gene: TRBJ2-7; CDR3aa: ASSLSPGQGNYEQY
v_gene: TRBV29-1; j_gene: TRBJ2-2; CDR3aa: SVGRANTGELF
v_gene: TRBV6-1; j_gene: TRBJ2-7; CDR3aa: ASSPRGTAAYEQY
v_gene: TRBV11-2; j_gene: TRBJ2-1; CDR3aa: ASSLDPAGVYNEQF
v_gene: TRBV5-1; j_gene: TRBJ2-1; CDR3aa: ASTHGPGGLDEQF
v_gene: TRBV7-8; j_gene: TRBJ2-7; CDR3aa: ASSRTYEQY
v_gene: TRBV27; j_gene: TRBJ2-5; CDR3aa: ASSTSTTLLETQY
v_gene: TRBV4-2; j_gene: TRBJ2-7; CDR3aa: ASSQVGASGSVGYEQY
v_gene: TRBV29-1; j_gene: TRBJ1-1; CDR3aa: SVEDLHSKGPEAF
v_gene: TRBV27; j_gene: TRBJ1-2; CDR3aa: ASGGQAGYGYT
v_gene: TRBV7-2; j_gene: TRBJ2-3; CDR3aa: ASSLASGSTDTQY
v_gene: TRBV4-1; j_gene: TRBJ2-1; CDR3aa: ASSPSGTSGNVREEQF
v_gene: TRBV10-3; j_gene: TRBJ2-5; CDR3aa: AISESQQGRRETQY
v_gene: TRBV27; j_gene: TRBJ2-1; CDR3aa: ASSPTTPPYNEQF
v_gene: TRBV27; j_gene: TRBJ1-2; CDR3aa: ASSLRLGTNYGYT
v_gene: TRBV27; j_gene: TRBJ2-6; CDR3aa: ASSFNRGGPGANVLT
v_gene: TRBV4-3; j_gene: -; CDR3aa: ASSQDRAERTGDEQY
v_gene: TRBV6-5; j_gene: TRBJ2-7; CDR3aa: ATGIRYEQY
v_gene: TRBV5-1; j_gene: TRBJ2-2; CDR3aa: ASSYPRDRNTGELF
v_gene: TRBV13; j_gene: TRBJ1-2; CDR3aa: ASSYDRGYGYT
v_gene: TRBV19; j_gene: TRBJ1-5; CDR3aa: ASSTNLGGAKPQH
v_gene: TRBV11-3; j_gene: TRBJ2-3; CDR3aa: ASSLGRSNADTQY
v_gene: TRBV28; j_gene: TRBJ1-5; CDR3aa: ASSSGQGADQPQH
v_gene: TRBV11-2; j_gene: TRBJ1-2; CDR3aa: ASSLDWGTGYGYT
v_gene: TRBV7-6; j_gene: TRBJ2-1; CDR3aa: ASSLEVASPHEQF
v_gene: TRBV7-3; j_gene: TRBJ2-1; CDR3aa: ASSSEREGLSEQF
v_gene: TRBV6-1; j_gene: TRBJ1-5; CDR3aa: AIELRGDNQPQH
v_gene: TRBV27; j_gene: TRBJ2-3; CDR3aa: ASSFQTLPDTQY
v_gene: TRBV2; j_gene: TRBJ1-5; CDR3aa: ASSEGRGNQPQH
v_gene: TRBV6-1; j_gene: TRBJ1-4; CDR3aa: ASSEHRGSTNEKLF
v_gene: TRBV28; j_gene: TRBJ2-2; CDR3aa: ASSLSRTPVELF
v_gene: TRBV27; j_gene: TRBJ1-1; CDR3aa: ASSLWGGETEAF
v_gene: TRBV28; j_gene: TRBJ2-7; CDR3aa: ASSLSTWGTEQY
v_gene: TRBV7-6; j_gene: TRBJ1-4; CDR3aa: ASSLGDPGLEDGKLF
v_gene: TRBV27; j_gene: TRBJ2-7; CDR3aa: ASSYSSGEASYEQY
v_gene: TRBV27; j_gene: TRBJ1-1; CDR3aa: ASSLRGPGTEAF
v_gene: TRBV27; j_gene: TRBJ1-2; CDR3aa: ASSLGEGEGYT
v_gene: TRBV7-8; j_gene: TRBJ2-2; CDR3aa: ASSLAGELF
v_gene: TRBV27; j_gene: TRBJ1-2; CDR3aa: ASSYLGQNYGYT
v_gene: TRBV27; j_gene: TRBJ2-1; CDR3aa: ASSSPGEAYNEQF
v_gene: TRBV5-4; j_gene: TRBJ2-7; CDR3aa: ASSLGQGEYEQY
v_gene: TRBV5-4; j_gene: TRBJ2-5; CDR3aa: ASSSGQGGYQETQY